This TCR beta chain was sequenced for a study of T cell repertoires in cytomegalovirus infection. The CDR3 covers 14 residues. V lost 7 bases and J 5 bases, leaving 15 bases between the germline ends. This clonotype was seen a handful of times. Antigen unknown. TCRdb used MiXCR to reprocess the reads, holding one entry per CDR3 protein. The repertoire includes 110,000 or so distinct CDR3 sequences, around 30% of them detected once, and approximately 41% sits in the top ten. The chain links TRBV12-3 or TRBV12-4 to TRBJ1-5, with D unclear. The origin of this receptor is a human donor in good health (CMV status not recorded). Some clones in this sample may be carry-over from other donors' samples. The input for sequencing was CD8+ T cells from cultured PBMCs, taken from culture after CMV antigen stimulation. In DNA form, the CDR3 reads TGTGCCAGCAAGTCAGCCATAGGGTATCAGCCCCAGCATTTT. Amino acid sequence: CASKSAIGYQPQHF.